This T cell receptor (beta chain) was sequenced in a study of early T cells in non-severe SARS-CoV-2 infection. About the research overall: Chains from this unsorted whole-blood bulk RNA could not be paired.

This clonotype showed up many times. Antigen unknown. V shed 7 bases and J shed 5 bases, with 20 bases lying between them. Looked up from germline, CDR1 is MDHEN and CDR2 is SYDVKM. This CDR3 is built from 15 residues. Unique molecular identifiers (one per individual cDNA molecule) were attached. Via MiXCR, TCRdb re-called the 5' RACE reads, giving one row per CDR3 protein. The table lists around 92,000 distinct CDR3 sequences, approximately 11% of them singletons. Study-level findings and limits: The study's VDJdb matching favored anti-spike CD8 responses and missed private and CD4 specificities.

Source material: whole blood. This receptor was taken from an adult who was a healthcare worker with PCR-confirmed SARS-CoV-2 infection or an uninfected control (not recorded which). This chain joins TRBV28 and TRBJ2-5, with TRBD1 as a possible D gene (6 bases). CDR3 in amino acids: CASIPHSTGTETQYF. The CDR3 DNA reads as TGTGCCAGCATTCCACACTCTACAGGGACCGAGACCCAGTACTTC.